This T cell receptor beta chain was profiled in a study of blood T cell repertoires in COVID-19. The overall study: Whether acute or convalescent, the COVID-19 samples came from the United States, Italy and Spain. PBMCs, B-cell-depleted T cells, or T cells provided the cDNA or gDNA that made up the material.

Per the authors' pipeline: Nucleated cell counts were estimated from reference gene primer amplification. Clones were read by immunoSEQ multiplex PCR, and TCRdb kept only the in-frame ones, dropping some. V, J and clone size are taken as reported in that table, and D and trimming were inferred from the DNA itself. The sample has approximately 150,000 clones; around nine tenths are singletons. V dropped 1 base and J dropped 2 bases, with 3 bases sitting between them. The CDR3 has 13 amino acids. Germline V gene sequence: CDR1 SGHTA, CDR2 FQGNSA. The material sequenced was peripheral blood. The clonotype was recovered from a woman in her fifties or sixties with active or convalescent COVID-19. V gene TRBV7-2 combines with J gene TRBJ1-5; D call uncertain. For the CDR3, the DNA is TGTGCCAGCAGCTTAGTCGGCAATCAGCCCCAGCATTTT. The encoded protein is CASSLVGNQPQHF.